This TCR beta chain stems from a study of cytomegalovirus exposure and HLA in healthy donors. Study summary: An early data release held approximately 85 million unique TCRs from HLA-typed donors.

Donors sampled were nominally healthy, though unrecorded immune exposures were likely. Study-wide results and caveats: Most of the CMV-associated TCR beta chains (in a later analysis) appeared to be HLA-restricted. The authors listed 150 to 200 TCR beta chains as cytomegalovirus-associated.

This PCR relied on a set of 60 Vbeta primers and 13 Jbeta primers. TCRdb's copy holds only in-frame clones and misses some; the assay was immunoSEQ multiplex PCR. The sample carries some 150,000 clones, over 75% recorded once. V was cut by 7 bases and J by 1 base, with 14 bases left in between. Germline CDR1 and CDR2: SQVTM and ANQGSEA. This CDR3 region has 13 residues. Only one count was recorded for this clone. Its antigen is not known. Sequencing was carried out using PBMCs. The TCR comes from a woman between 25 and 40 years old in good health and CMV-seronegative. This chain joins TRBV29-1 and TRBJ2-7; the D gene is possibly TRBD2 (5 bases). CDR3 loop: CSASSWTSYEQYF. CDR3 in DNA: TGCAGCGCCTCCTCATGGACTTCCTACGAGCAGTACTTC.